This record concerns one TCR beta chain sequence. This clonotype was counted many times. Its recognized antigen is unknown. Base qualities are missing; no much larger clone stands one base away. The library was built by means of PCR. Instrument used: Illumina HiSeq 2500. To normalize quantification of the TCRbeta repertoire, the TCR libraries were built with molecular barcoding that relied on unique molecular identifiers. Starting from the raw public reads, TCRdb applied fastp trimming at Q25, assembled clones with MiXCR and retained in-frame beta chains. Rows matching on CDR3 protein sequence are summarized as one entry with the most common DNA and genes. Recorded for this sample are some 250,000 distinct CDR3 sequences; more than 10% of them occurred a single time. The top ten clonotypes cover roughly 2.6% of the sample. This record belongs to a study of T-cell reconstitution after alpha-beta-depleted transplantation in children (dated by TCRdb to the mid-2010s). For the wider study: The study quantitatively tracked T-cell immune reconstitution after TCRalphabeta/CD19-depleted allogeneic hematopoietic cell transplantation in children using TCR repertoire profiling.

Taken from cysteine to phenylalanine, the CDR3 has 15 residues. Here the CDR3 DNA is all that survives: 45 bases in frame from base 1. Between the V and J ends, shortened by 3 bases and 4 bases respectively, the junction contains 15 bases. The CDR1 and CDR2 encoded by the germline V gene are ENHRY and SYGVKD. The starting material was PBMCs from the stem cell graft donor, obtained from the stem cell graft. The rearranged chain carries TRBV10-3 and TRBJ2-5, and TRBD2 may be the D gene, going by 6 matching bases. The receptor comes from a human donor who donated a stem cell graft to a child with acute lymphoblastic leukemia. The encoded CDR3 is CAISDRAGRGETQYF. The sequenced DNA is TGTGCCATCAGTGATAGGGCGGGGCGCGGAGAGACCCAGTACTTC.